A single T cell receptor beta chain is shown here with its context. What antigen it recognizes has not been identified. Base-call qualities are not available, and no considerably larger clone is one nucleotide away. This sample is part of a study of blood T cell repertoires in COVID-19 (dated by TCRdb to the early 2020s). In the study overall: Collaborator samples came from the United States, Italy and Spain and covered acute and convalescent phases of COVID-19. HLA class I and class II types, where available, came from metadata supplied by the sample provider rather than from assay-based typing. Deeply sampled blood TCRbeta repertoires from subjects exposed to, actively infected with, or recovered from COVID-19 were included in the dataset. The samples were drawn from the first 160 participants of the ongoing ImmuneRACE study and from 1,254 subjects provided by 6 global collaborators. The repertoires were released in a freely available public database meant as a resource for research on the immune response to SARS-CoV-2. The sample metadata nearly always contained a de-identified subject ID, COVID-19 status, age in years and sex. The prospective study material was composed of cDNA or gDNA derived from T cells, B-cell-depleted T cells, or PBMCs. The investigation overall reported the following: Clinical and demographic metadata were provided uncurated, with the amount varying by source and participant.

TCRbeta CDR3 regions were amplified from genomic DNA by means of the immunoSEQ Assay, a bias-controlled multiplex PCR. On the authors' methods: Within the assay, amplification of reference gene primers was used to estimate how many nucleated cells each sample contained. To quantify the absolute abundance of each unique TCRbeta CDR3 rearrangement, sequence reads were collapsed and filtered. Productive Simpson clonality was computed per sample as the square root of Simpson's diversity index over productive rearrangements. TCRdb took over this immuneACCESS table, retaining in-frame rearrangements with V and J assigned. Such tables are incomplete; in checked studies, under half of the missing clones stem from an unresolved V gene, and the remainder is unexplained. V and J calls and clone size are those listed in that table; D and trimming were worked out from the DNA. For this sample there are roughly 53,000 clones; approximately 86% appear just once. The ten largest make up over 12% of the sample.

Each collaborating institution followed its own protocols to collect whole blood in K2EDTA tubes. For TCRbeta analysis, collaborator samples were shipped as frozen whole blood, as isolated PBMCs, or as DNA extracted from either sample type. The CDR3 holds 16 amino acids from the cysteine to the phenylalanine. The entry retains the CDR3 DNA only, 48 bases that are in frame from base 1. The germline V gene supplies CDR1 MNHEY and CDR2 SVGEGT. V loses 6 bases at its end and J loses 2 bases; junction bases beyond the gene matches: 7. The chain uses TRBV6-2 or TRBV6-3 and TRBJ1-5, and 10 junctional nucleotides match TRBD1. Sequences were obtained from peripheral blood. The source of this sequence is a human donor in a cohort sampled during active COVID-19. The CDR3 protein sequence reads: CASSPDRGHRNQPQHF. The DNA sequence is TGTGCCAGCAGCCCCGACAGGGGGCACCGCAATCAGCCCCAGCATTTT.